The following is a TCR beta chain sequence with its context. The data were obtained in a study of blood T cell repertoires in COVID-19. At the level of the study: Samples taken during acute and convalescent COVID-19 were collected in the United States, Italy and Spain. The analysed material was cDNA or gDNA that came from T cells, B-cell-depleted T cells, or PBMCs.

Donors of Cohort 3 who recovered were those that had two negative PCRs, clearance, or symptom resolution. Germline assignment: CDR1 SGHAT and CDR2 FQDESV (reference sequence). Unmatched junction bases numbered 8, after V lost 2 bases and J lost 4 bases. This CDR3 is 16 amino acids long. The assay was immunoSEQ multiplex PCR, and TCRdb's table has in-frame clones only and misses some. There are fewer than 150,000 clones in the sample; 80% to 85% occur only once, and under 20% lies in the top ten. V and J are TRBV11-1 and TRBJ2-5, with TRBD1 matching over 9 bases. The sequencing input was PBMCs or T cells enriched from blood (not recorded which). The receptor was derived from a man aged 30 to 45 who had recovered from COVID-19. CDR3 residues: CASSLSGDRDAETQYF. The CDR3 coding sequence is TGTGCCAGCAGCTTAAGTGGGGACAGGGACGCAGAGACCCAGTACTTC.